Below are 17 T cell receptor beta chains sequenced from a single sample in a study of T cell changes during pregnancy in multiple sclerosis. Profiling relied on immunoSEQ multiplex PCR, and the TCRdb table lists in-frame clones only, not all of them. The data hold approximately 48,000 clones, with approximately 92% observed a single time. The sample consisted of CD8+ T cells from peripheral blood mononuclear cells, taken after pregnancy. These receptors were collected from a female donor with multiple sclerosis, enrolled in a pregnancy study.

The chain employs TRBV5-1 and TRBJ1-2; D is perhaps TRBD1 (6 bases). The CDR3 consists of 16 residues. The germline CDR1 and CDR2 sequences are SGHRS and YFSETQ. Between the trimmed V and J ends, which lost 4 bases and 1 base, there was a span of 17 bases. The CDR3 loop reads CASSPKRRGNNYGYTF. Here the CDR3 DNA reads TGCGCCAGCAGCCCTAAACGCAGGGGAAATAACTATGGCTACACCTTC.

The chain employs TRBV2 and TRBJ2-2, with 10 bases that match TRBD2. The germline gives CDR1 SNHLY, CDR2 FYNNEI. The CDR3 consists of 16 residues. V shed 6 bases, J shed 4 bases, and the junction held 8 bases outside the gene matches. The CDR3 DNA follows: TGTGCCAGCAGAGGGATTAGCGGGAGGTCCACCGGGGAGCTGTTTTTT. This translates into CASRGISGRSTGELFF.

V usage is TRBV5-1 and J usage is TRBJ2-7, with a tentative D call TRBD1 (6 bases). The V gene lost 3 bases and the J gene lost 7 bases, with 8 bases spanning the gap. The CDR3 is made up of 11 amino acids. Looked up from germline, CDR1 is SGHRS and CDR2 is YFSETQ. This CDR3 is CASSSGTEQYF. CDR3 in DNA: TGCGCCAGCAGCTCCGGGACAGAGCAGTACTTC.

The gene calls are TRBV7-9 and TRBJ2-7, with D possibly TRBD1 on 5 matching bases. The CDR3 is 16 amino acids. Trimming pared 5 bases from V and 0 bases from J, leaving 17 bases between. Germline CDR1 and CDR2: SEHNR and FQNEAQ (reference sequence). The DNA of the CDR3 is TGTGCCAGCAGCCCGAGTGCTGACAGACGCTCCTACGAGCAGTACTTC. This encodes CASSPSADRRSYEQYF.

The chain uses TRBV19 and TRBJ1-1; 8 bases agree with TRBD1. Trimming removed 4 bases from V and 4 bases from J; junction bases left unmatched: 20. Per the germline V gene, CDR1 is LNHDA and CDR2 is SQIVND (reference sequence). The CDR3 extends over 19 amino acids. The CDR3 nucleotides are TGTGCCAGTAGTACCTGGGTCATTTCAGGGGGCGGACAAGTCACTGAAGCTTTCTTT. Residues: CASSTWVISGGGQVTEAFF.

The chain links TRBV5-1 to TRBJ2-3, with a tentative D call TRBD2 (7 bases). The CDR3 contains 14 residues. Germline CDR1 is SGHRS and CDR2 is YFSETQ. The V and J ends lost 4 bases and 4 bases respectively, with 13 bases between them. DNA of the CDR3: TGCGCCAGCAGCGGGGGGGCAGGCGCAGATACGCAGTATTTT. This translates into CASSGGAGADTQYF.

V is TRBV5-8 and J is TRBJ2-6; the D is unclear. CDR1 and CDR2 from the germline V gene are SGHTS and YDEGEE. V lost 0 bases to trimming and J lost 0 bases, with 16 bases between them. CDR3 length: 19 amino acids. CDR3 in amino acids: CASSLVTSWALSGANVLTF. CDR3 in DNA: TGTGCCAGCAGCTTGGTTACTTCTTGGGCGCTCTCTGGGGCCAACGTCCTGACTTTC. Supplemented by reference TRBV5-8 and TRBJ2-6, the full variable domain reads EAGVTQSPTHLIKTRGQQATLRCSPISGHTSVYWYQQALGLGLQFLLWYDEGEERNRGNFPPRFSGRQFPNYSSELNVNALELEDSALYLCASSLVTSWALSGANVLTFGAGSRLTVL.

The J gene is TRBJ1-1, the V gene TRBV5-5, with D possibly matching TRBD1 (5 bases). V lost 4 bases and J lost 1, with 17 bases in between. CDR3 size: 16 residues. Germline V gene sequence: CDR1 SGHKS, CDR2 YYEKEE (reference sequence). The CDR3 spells CASSPEGGGRNTEAFF. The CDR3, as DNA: TGTGCCAGCAGCCCCGAGGGTGGGGGGAGGAACACTGAAGCTTTCTTT.

CDR3 loop: CASSLQGVGNTIYF. In DNA form, the CDR3 reads TGTGCCAGTAGTCTACAGGGGGTCGGAAACACCATATATTTT. This chain links TRBV19 with TRBJ1-3; 8 nucleotides match TRBD1. The CDR3 spans 14 residues. V dropped 5 bases and J dropped 4; count of bases not matched to a gene: 4. The germline CDR1 and CDR2 sequences are LNHDA and SQIVND (reference sequence).

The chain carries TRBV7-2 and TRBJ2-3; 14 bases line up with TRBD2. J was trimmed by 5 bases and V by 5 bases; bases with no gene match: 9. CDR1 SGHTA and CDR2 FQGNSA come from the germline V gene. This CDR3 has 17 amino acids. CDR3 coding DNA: TGTGCCAGCAGCAAACGGACTAGCGGGGGGATTGGAGATACGCAGTATTTT. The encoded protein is CASSKRTSGGIGDTQYF.

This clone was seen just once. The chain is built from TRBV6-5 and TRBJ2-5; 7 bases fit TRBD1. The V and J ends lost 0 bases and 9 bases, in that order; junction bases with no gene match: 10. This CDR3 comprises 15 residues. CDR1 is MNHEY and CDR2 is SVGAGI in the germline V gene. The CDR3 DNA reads TGTGCCAGCAGTTACTCGGGACAGCTACCCGGGGCCCAGTACTTC. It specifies CASSYSGQLPGAQYF.

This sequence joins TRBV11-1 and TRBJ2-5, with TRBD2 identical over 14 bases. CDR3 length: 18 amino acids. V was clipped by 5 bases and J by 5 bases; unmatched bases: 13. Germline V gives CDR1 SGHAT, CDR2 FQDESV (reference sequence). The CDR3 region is CASSPGLAGVSGGETQYF. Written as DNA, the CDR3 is TGTGCCAGCAGCCCGGGACTAGCGGGAGTGTCCGGTGGGGAGACCCAGTACTTC. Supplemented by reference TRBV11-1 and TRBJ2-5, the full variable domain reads EAEVAQSPRYKITEKSQAVAFWCDPISGHATLYWYRQILGQGPELLVQFQDESVVDDSQLPKDRFSAERLKGVDSTLKIQPAELGDSAMYLCASSPGLAGVSGGETQYFGPGTRLLVL.

CDR3 region: CASKRDYPTGELFF. As DNA, the CDR3 is TGTGCCAGTAAGCGGGACTATCCCACCGGGGAGCTGTTTTTT. V is TRBV19 and J is TRBJ2-2, with 7 bases lining up with TRBD2. Germline CDR1 is LNHDA and CDR2 is SQIVND (reference sequence). V lost 7 bases and J lost 4; bases outside the gene matches: 6. The CDR3 loop spans 14 amino acids.

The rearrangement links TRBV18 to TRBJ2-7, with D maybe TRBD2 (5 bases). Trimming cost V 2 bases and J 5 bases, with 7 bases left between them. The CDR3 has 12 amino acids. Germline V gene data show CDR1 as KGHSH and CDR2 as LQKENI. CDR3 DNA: TGTGCCAGCTCACCAGAGGGAGACGAGCAGTACTTC. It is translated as CASSPEGDEQYF.

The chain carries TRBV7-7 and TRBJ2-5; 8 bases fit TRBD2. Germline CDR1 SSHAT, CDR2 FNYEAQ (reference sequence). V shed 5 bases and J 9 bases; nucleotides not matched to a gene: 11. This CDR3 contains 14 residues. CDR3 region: CASSPSGGTGAQYF. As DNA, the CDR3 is TGTGCCAGCAGCCCTTCGGGGGGGACTGGGGCCCAGTACTTC.

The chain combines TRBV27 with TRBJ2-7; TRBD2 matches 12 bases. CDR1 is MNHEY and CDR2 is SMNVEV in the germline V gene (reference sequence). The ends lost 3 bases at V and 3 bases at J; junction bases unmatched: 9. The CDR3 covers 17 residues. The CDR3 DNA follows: TGTGCCAGCAGTTTCCCAGGGCTAGCGGGGGGGCTCTACGAGCAGTACTTC. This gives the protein CASSFPGLAGGLYEQYF.

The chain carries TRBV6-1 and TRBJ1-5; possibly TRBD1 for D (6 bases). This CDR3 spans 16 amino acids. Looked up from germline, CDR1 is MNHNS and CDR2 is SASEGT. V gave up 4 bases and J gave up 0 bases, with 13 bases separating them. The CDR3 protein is CASSGGGRISNQPQHF. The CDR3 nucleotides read TGTGCCAGCAGTGGCGGGGGGCGGATTAGCAATCAGCCCCAGCATTTT.